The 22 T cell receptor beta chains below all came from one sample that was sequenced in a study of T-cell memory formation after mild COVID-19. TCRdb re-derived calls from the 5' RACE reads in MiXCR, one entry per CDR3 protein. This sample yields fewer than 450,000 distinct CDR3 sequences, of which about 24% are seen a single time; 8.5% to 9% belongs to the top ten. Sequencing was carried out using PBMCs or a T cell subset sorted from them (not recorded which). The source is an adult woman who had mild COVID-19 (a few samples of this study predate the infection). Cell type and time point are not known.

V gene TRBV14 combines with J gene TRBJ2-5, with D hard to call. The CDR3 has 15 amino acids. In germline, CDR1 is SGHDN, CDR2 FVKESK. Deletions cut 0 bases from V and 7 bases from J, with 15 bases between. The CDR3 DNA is TGTGCCAGCAGCCAAGATAAGGACGGCCGATGGACCCAGTACTTC. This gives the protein CASSQDKDGRWTQYF.

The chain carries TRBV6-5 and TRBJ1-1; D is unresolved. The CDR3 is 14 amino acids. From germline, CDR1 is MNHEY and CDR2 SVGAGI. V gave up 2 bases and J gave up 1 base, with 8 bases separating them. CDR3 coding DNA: TGTGCCAGCAGTTACGGACGAGGGAACACTGAAGCTTTCTTT. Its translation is CASSYGRGNTEAFF.

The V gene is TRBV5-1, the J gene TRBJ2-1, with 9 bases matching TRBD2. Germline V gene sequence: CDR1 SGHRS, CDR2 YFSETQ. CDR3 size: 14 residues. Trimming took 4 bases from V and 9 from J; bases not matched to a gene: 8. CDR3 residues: CASSVLAGKTEQFF. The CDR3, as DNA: TGCGCCAGCAGCGTTCTAGCGGGGAAGACTGAGCAGTTCTTC.

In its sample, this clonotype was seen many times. The CDR3 bases are TGTGCCAGCAGTTCTGACAGGGGAGCCAAAAACATTCAGTACTTC. As protein: CASSSDRGAKNIQYF. V and J are TRBV12-3 or TRBV12-4 and TRBJ2-4; 8 positions agree with TRBD1. The CDR3 length is 15 residues. After removal of 4 bases from V and 0 bases from J, the junction contained 2 bases not matched to a gene.

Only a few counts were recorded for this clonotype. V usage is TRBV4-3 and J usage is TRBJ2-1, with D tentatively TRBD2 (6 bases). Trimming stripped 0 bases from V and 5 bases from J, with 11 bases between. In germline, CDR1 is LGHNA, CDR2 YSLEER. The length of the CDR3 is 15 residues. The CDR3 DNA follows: TGCGCCAGCAGCCAAGATTTAGGACTAAACAATGAGCAGTTCTTC. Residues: CASSQDLGLNNEQFF.

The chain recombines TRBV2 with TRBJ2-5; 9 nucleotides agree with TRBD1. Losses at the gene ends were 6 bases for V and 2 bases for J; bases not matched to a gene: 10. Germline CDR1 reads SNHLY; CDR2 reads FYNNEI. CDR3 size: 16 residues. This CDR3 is CASREDPGTGQETQYF. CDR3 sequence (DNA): TGTGCCAGCAGGGAGGACCCTGGGACAGGGCAAGAGACCCAGTACTTC.

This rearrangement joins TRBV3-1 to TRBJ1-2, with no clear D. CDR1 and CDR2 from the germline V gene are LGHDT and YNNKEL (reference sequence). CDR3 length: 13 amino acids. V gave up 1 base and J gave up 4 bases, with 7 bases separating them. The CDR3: CASSQGPLYGYTF. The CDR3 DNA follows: TGTGCCAGCAGCCAAGGCCCCCTCTATGGCTACACCTTC. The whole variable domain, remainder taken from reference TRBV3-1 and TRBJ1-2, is DTAVSQTPKYLVTQMGNDKSIKCEQNLGHDTMYWYKQDSKKFLKIMFSYNNKELIINETVPNRFSPKSPDKAHLNLHINSLELGDSAVYFCASSQGPLYGYTFGSGTRLTVV.

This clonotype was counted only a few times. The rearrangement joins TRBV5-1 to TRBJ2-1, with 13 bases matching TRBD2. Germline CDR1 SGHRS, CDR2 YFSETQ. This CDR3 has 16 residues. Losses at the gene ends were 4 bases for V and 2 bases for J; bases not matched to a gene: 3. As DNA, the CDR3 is TGCGCCAGCAGCGATGGACTAGCGGGGGCCTACAATGAGCAGTTCTTC. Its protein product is CASSDGLAGAYNEQFF.

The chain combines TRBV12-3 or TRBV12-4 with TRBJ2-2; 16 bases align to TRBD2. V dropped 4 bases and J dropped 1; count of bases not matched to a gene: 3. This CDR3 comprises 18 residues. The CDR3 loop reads CASSSGTSGRGNTGELFF. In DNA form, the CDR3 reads TGTGCCAGCAGTTCCGGGACTAGCGGGAGGGGGAACACCGGGGAGCTGTTTTTT.

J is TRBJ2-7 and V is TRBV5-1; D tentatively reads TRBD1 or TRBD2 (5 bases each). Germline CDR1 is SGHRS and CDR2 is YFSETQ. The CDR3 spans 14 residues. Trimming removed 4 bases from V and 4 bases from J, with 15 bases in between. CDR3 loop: CASSHVGVSYEQYF. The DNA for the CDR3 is TGCGCCAGCAGCCACGTGGGGGTTTCGTACGAGCAGTACTTC.

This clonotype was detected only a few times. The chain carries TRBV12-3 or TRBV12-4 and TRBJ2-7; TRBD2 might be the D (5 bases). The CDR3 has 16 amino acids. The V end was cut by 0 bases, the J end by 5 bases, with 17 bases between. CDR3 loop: CASSLARSGGLDEQYF. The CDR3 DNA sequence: TGTGCCAGCAGTTTAGCGAGGTCGGGCGGGCTCGACGAGCAGTACTTC.

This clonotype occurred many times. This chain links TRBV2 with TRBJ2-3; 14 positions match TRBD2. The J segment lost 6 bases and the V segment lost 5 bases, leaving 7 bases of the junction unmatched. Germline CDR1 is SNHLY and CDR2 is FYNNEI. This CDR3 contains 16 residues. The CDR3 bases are TGTGCCAGCAGTACCGGGACTAGCGGGGGATCGGATACGCAGTATTTT. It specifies CASSTGTSGGSDTQYF.

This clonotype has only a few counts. The CDR3 DNA follows: TGTGCCAGCAGCTTGTCGGGCGCGCAGAGCACAGATACGCAGTATTTT. This encodes CASSLSGAQSTDTQYF. V and J are TRBV6-5 and TRBJ2-3, with no clear D. Germline V gene sequence: CDR1 MNHEY, CDR2 SVGAGI. V lost 6 bases and J 0 bases, leaving 16 bases between the germline ends. The CDR3 is 16 residues long.

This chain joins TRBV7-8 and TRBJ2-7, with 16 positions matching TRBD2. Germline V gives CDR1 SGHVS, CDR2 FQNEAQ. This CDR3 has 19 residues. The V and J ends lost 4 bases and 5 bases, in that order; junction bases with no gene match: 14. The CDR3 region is CASSSGLAGGPPKDNEQYF. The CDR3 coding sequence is TGTGCCAGCAGCTCGGGACTAGCGGGAGGGCCCCCGAAAGACAACGAGCAGTACTTC.

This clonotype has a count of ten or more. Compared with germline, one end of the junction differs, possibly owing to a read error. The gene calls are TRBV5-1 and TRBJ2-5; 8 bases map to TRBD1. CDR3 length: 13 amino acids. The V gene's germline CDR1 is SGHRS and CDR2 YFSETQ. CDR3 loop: CASSSGGGETQYF. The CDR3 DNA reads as TGTGCCAGCAGCTCAGGGGGCGGAGAGACCCAGTACTTC.

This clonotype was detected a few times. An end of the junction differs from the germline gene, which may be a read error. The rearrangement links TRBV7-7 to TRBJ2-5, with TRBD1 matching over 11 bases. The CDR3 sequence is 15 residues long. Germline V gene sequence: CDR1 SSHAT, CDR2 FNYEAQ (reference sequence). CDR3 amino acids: CASSSTGTGGETQYF. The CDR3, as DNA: TGTGCTAGCAGCTCCACGGGGACAGGGGGAGAGACCCAGTACTTC.

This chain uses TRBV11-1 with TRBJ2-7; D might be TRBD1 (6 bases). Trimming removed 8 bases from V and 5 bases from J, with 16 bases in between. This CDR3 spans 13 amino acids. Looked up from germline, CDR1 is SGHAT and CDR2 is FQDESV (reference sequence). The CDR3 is CASAIQGGNEQYF. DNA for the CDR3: TGTGCCAGCGCGATACAGGGCGGTAACGAGCAGTACTTC.

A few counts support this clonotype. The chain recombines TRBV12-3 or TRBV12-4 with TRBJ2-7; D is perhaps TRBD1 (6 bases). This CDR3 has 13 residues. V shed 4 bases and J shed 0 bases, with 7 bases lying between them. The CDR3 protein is CASSYRDSYEQYF. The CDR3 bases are TGTGCCAGCAGTTACAGGGACTCCTACGAGCAGTACTTC.

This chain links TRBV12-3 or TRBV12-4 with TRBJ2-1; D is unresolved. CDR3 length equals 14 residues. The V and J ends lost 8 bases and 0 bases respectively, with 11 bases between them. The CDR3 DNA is TGTGCCAGCGCCCTCCTGAGCTCCTACAATGAGCAGTTCTTC. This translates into CASALLSSYNEQFF.

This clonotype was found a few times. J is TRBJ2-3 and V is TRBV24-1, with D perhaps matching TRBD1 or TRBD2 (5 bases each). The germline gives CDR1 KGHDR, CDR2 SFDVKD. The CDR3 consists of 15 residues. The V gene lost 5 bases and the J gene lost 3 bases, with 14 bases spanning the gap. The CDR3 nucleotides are TGTGCCACCAGTGGACGGGACGGGGTAACAGATACGCAGTATTTT. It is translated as CATSGRDGVTDTQYF.

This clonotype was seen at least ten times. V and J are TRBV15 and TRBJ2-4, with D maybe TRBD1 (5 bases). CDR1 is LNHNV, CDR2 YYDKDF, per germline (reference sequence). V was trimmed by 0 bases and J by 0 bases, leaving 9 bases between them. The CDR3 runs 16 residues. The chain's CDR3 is CATSRDRVLAKNIQYF. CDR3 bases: TGTGCCACCAGCAGAGACAGGGTTCTAGCCAAAAACATTCAGTACTTC.

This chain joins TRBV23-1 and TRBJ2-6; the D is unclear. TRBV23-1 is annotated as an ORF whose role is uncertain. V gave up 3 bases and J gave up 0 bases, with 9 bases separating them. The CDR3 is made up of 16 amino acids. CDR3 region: CASSQDGASGANVLTF. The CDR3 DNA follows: TGCGCCAGCAGTCAGGATGGCGCCTCTGGGGCCAACGTCCTGACTTTC.